This passage covers 11 T cell receptor beta chains from one sample sequenced in a study of blood T cell repertoires in COVID-19 (dated by TCRdb to between 2020 and 2021). Libraries were prepared through the immunoSEQ multiplex PCR assay. In TCRdb, the immuneACCESS table is reduced to in-frame sequences with V and J assigned. These tables do not hold every clone; where another copy was compared, an unresolved V gene accounts for under half, and the others remain unexplained. The sample contains about 250,000 clones, roughly four fifths of them found a single time. The top ten hold less than 5.5% of the sample. Specimen: peripheral blood. The receptors derive from a man between 50 and 59 years old with active or convalescent COVID-19.

This clone was counted between two and nine times. This chain uses TRBV6-2 or TRBV6-3 with TRBJ1-4, with D unresolved. This CDR3 is built from 12 residues. The germline gives CDR1 MNHEY, CDR2 SVGEGT. V lost 2 bases and J 7 bases, leaving 5 bases between the germline ends. This chain's CDR3 is CASSYVAEKLFF. As DNA, the CDR3 is TGTGCCAGCAGTTACGTAGCTGAAAAACTGTTTTTT.

The rearrangement uses TRBV30 and TRBJ2-3; 14 bases are shared with TRBD2. V lost 0 bases to trimming and J lost 2 bases; unmatched junction nucleotides: 10. This CDR3 is 19 amino acids long. Looked up from germline, CDR1 is GTSNPN and CDR2 is SVGIG (reference sequence). The DNA for the CDR3 is TGTGCCTGGAGTGTTTTGGGACTAGCGGGGGTGTCTCTCACAGATACGCAGTATTTT. As protein: CAWSVLGLAGVSLTDTQYF.

The chain's CDR3 is CASSETGGVAKKLFF. The CDR3 DNA reads TGTGCCAGCAGTGAAACGGGGGGCGTAGCGAAAAAACTGTTTTTT. The chain employs TRBV2 and TRBJ1-4; a weak D match, TRBD1 (6 bases). The CDR3 loop spans 15 amino acids. Trimming cost V 2 bases and J 9 bases, with 16 bases left between them. CDR1 and CDR2 from the germline V gene are SNHLY and FYNNEI.

The chain uses TRBV5-8 and TRBJ1-6, with D uncertain. CDR3 length: 17 amino acids. V gave up 0 bases and J gave up 0 bases, with 10 bases separating them. Per the germline V gene, CDR1 is SGHTS and CDR2 is YDEGEE. This CDR3 reads CASSLVSVSSYNSPLHF. CDR3 DNA sequence: TGTGCCAGCAGCTTGGTTTCCGTTAGCTCCTATAATTCACCCCTCCACTTT.

The chain employs TRBV6-1 and TRBJ1-5, with D hard to call. The CDR3 runs to 15 residues. CDR1 and CDR2 (germline): MNHNS, SASEGT. Trimming took 0 bases from V and 5 from J, leaving 11 bases between them. The CDR3 region has the DNA TGTGCCAGCAGTGAAGCGCTTCGCCCGGATCAGCCCCAGCATTTT. Translation gives CASSEALRPDQPQHF.

The genes are TRBV11-3 and TRBJ1-3, with D hard to call. The CDR3 contains 13 residues. Germline V gene data show CDR1 as SGHNT and CDR2 as YENEEA. V gave up 5 bases and J gave up 8 bases, with 13 bases separating them. The CDR3 bases are TGTGCCAGCAGCCCGCCCGAGGAGGACACCATATATTTT. Translating it yields CASSPPEEDTIYF. The full variable domain, with the rest looked up from reference TRBV11-3 and TRBJ1-3, is EAGVVQSPRYKIIEKKQPVAFWCNPISGHNTLYWYLQNLGQGPELLIRYENEEAVDDSQLPKDRFSAERLKGVDSTLKIQPAELGDSAVYLCASSPPEEDTIYFGEGSWLTVV.

This clone was seen only once. This chain uses TRBV6-5 with TRBJ2-2, with D tentatively TRBD2 (5 bases). The V gene lost 5 bases and the J gene lost 7 bases, with 8 bases spanning the gap. The length of the CDR3 is 12 residues. The germline V gene has CDR1 MNHEY and CDR2 SVGAGI. The CDR3, as DNA: TGTGCCAGCAGTCCTCGGGACGGGGAGCTGTTTTTT. This encodes CASSPRDGELFF.

This clone has just one count. This chain links TRBV5-1 with TRBJ1-2, with TRBD1 matching 8 bases. This CDR3 is built from 16 residues. Looked up from germline, CDR1 is SGHRS and CDR2 is YFSETQ. The trim removed 4 bases at V and 0 bases at J, leaving 8 bases unmatched. In nucleotides, the CDR3 is TGCGCCAGCAGCGGTACCGGGACAGGAGCTAACTATGGCTACACCTTC. Its protein product is CASSGTGTGANYGYTF. The whole variable domain, remainder taken from reference TRBV5-1 and TRBJ1-2, is KAGVTQTPRYLIKTRGQQVTLSCSPISGHRSVSWYQQTPGQGLQFLFEYFSETQRNKGNFPGRFSGRQFSNSRSEMNVSTLELGDSALYLCASSGTGTGANYGYTFGSGTRLTVV.

The chain couples TRBV10-1 to TRBJ1-6; D gene ambiguous. The CDR3 runs 16 residues. The germline CDR1 and CDR2 sequences are WNHNN and SYGVQD (reference sequence). With 7 bases removed from V and 3 bases from J, the gap between germline ends came to 16 bases. The CDR3 sequence is CASIRRSEDYNSPLHF. The CDR3 DNA is TGCGCCAGCATCAGACGCTCTGAGGACTATAATTCACCCCTCCACTTT.

The rearrangement joins TRBV6-2 or TRBV6-3 to TRBJ2-5; D gene unclear. Per germline, CDR1 MNHEY and CDR2 SVGEGT. The CDR3 extends over 12 amino acids. The V end lost 2 bases, the J end lost 5 bases, and 6 bases lay between the germline ends. The CDR3 is CASSYPRETQYF. CDR3 nucleotides: TGTGCCAGCAGTTACCCCAGGGAGACCCAGTACTTC.

This clone was picked up one time. The chain recombines TRBV12-3 or TRBV12-4 with TRBJ1-2; no clear D. The V gene lost 2 bases and the J gene lost 0 bases, with 4 bases spanning the gap. The CDR3 consists of 13 residues. This CDR3 reads CASSLLANYGYTF. The CDR3 nucleotides read TGTGCCAGCAGTTTATTAGCTAACTATGGCTACACCTTC.